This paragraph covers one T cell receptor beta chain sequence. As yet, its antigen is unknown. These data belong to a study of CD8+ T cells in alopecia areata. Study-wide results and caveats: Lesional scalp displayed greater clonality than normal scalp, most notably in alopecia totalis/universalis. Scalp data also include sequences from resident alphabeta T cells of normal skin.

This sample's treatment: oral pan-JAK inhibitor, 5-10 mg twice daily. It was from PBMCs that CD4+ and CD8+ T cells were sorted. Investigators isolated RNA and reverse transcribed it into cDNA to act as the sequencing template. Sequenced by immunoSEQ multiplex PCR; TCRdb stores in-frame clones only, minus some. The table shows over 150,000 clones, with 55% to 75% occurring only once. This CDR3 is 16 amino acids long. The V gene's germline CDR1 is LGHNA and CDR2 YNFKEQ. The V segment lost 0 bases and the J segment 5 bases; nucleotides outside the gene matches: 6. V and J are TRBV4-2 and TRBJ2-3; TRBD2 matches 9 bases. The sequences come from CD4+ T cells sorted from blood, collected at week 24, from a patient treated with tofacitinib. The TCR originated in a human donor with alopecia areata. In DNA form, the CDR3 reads TGTGCCAGCAGCCAAGAACCTGGCGGGGGGGAAGATACGCAGTATTTT. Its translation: CASSQEPGGGEDTQYF.